This passage covers 32 T cell receptor beta chains from one sample sequenced in a study of T cells after posttransplantation cyclophosphamide. The protocol was immunoSEQ multiplex PCR, while the TCRdb copy is restricted to in-frame clones and leaves out a portion. The data hold tens of thousands of clones, with 70% to 90% observed a single time. Busulfan-fludarabine conditioning, marrow transplant, and cyclophosphamide on days +3 and +4 were administered. This material consisted of PBMCs, taken after allogeneic stem cell transplant with posttransplant cyclophosphamide. The receptors shown here come from a female patient in her 30s who received an allogeneic stem cell transplant from an unrelated donor, was CMV-positive, and had no GVHD. The T cells may come from the graft donor.

The chain combines TRBV29-1 with TRBJ1-1; D is unresolved. The CDR3 consists of 13 residues. V lost 4 bases, J lost 0 bases, and 9 bases lay in between. The V gene's germline CDR1 is SQVTM and CDR2 ANQGSEA. The CDR3 is CSVAAGLNTEAFF. DNA of the CDR3: TGCAGCGTTGCCGCGGGATTGAACACTGAAGCTTTCTTT.

V gene TRBV11-2 combines with J gene TRBJ2-5; 9 bases match TRBD2. The CDR3 is 14 residues long. The trim removed 2 bases at V and 5 bases at J, leaving 3 bases unmatched. Germline values: CDR1 SGHAT, CDR2 FQNNGV. In DNA, the CDR3 is TGTGCCAGCAGCTTAAGGACTAGCGCGGAGACCCAGTACTTC. Protein: CASSLRTSAETQYF.

The chain has TRBV7-3 and TRBJ2-3, with 7 bases matching TRBD2. The CDR3 is 15 amino acids. V lost 4 bases and J lost 3; bases outside the gene matches: 7. Germline CDR1 is SGHTA and CDR2 is FQGTGA. The chain's CDR3 is CASSSIGGRTDTQYF. The CDR3 nucleotides read TGTGCCAGCAGCTCGATCGGGGGGAGGACAGATACGCAGTATTTT.

The chain combines TRBV5-1 with TRBJ1-5; TRBD1 aligns across 8 bases. The V and J ends lost 3 bases and 0 bases, in that order; junction bases with no gene match: 2. The germline CDR1 and CDR2 sequences are SGHRS and YFSETQ. CDR3 length equals 15 residues. The CDR3 region is CASSYRGDSNQPQHF. DNA for the CDR3: TGCGCCAGCAGCTACAGGGGGGATAGCAATCAGCCCCAGCATTTT.

The chain employs TRBV5-8 and TRBJ1-2; 9 bases are a match to TRBD1. Losses at the gene ends were 5 bases for V and 4 bases for J; bases not matched to a gene: 6. CDR3 length: 14 amino acids. CDR1 and CDR2 from the germline V gene are SGHTS and YDEGEE. CDR3 DNA: TGTGCCAGCAGTTCCGGGACAGGGTCCTATGGCTACACCTTC. Translated: CASSSGTGSYGYTF.

The chain has TRBV6-1 and TRBJ1-3; 7 bases align to TRBD1. V was clipped by 4 bases and J by 4 bases; unmatched bases: 4. Germline V gene lookup returns CDR1 MNHNS and CDR2 SASEGT. The CDR3 covers 14 residues. CDR3 coding DNA: TGTGCCAGCAGTGGGACAGGTTCCGGAAACACCATATATTTT. Translation gives CASSGTGSGNTIYF.

The J gene is TRBJ2-7, the V gene TRBV9; D not resolved. The CDR3 is 15 amino acids. Germline CDR1 is SGDLS and CDR2 is YYNGEE. V lost 2 bases, J lost 0 bases, and 12 bases lay in between. This chain's CDR3 is CASSVSSVSSYEQYF. The CDR3 DNA follows: TGTGCCAGCAGCGTGTCCAGCGTGAGCTCCTACGAGCAGTACTTC.

The chain recombines TRBV25-1 with TRBJ2-3; possible D gene TRBD2, 5 bases. V lost 7 bases to trimming and J lost 3 bases, with 11 bases between them. The germline V gene has CDR1 MGHDK and CDR2 SYGVNS. The CDR3 is made up of 13 amino acids. The CDR3 DNA follows: TGTGCCAGCATTAAAAGGGAGACAGATACGCAGTATTTT. This translates into CASIKRETDTQYF.

The rearrangement links TRBV10-2 to TRBJ2-5; possible D gene TRBD1, 6 bases. V was cut by 3 bases and J by 5 bases, with 13 bases left in between. The V gene's germline CDR1 is WSHSY and CDR2 SAAADI. The CDR3 has 14 amino acids. CDR3 sequence reads: CASSDPGVGETQYF. CDR3 nucleotides: TGCGCCAGCAGTGACCCAGGGGTGGGGGAGACCCAGTACTTC.

This chain links TRBV23-1 with TRBJ2-7, with 8 bases aligning to TRBD1. TRBV23-1 qualifies as an ORF whose function is uncertain. The V gene end was trimmed by 4 bases and the J gene end by 2 bases; junction bases not matched to a gene: 4. CDR3 length equals 14 residues. The CDR3 region has the DNA TGCGCCAGCAGTCGGGACAGGTTAACCTACGAGCAGTACTTC. It is translated as CASSRDRLTYEQYF.

The chain uses TRBV28 and TRBJ1-5; weak D call: TRBD1 (6 bases). The germline V gene has CDR1 MDHEN and CDR2 SYDVKM. This CDR3 is built from 17 residues. V dropped 2 bases and J dropped 4 bases, with 18 bases sitting between them. The CDR3 spells CASSLPLRGRGNQPQHF. The CDR3, as DNA: TGTGCCAGCAGTTTACCCCTTAGGGGAAGGGGGAATCAGCCCCAGCATTTT.

The rearrangement joins TRBV7-2 to TRBJ2-3; TRBD2 might be the D (6 bases). The CDR3 has 17 residues. Germline V lookup: CDR1 SGHTA, CDR2 FQGNSA. The germline V and J ends were trimmed by 6 bases and 3 bases, with 22 bases remaining between them. The CDR3 here is CASRRKGWRGETDTQYF. As DNA, the CDR3 is TGTGCCAGCAGGAGGAAGGGGTGGAGGGGAGAGACAGATACGCAGTATTTT. The whole variable domain, filled in from reference TRBV7-2 and TRBJ2-3, reads GAGVSQSPSNKVTEKGKDVELRCDPISGHTALYWYRQSLGQGLEFLIYFQGNSAPDKSGLPSDRFSAERTGGSVSTLTIQRTQQEDSAVYLCASRRKGWRGETDTQYFGPGTRLTVL.

This clone occurred a few times. The genes are TRBV2 and TRBJ2-2, with D possibly matching TRBD2 (6 bases). V gave up 3 bases and J gave up 3 bases, with 11 bases separating them. CDR3 size: 15 residues. Per the germline V gene, CDR1 is SNHLY and CDR2 is FYNNEI. Written as DNA, the CDR3 is TGTGCCAGCAGTGACGGGAGATCAGACACCGGGGAGCTGTTTTTT. Protein product: CASSDGRSDTGELFF.

The chain couples TRBV9 to TRBJ1-1; 12 positions match TRBD1. CDR3 length: 16 amino acids. CDR1 is SGDLS, CDR2 YYNGEE, per germline. The J segment lost 10 bases and the V segment lost 0 bases, leaving 10 bases of the junction unmatched. CDR3 in amino acids: CASSVGRDRGQGAAFF. DNA for the CDR3: TGTGCCAGCAGCGTAGGTAGGGACAGGGGGCAAGGTGCAGCTTTCTTT.

The chain recombines TRBV5-1 with TRBJ1-2; D unclear. Trimming took off 7 bases at V and 3 bases at J, with 16 bases between the two ends. Germline CDR1 reads SGHRS; CDR2 reads YFSETQ. The CDR3 totals 14 residues. DNA of the CDR3: TGCGCCAGCGGTCGGGCTGAGGGATACTATGGCTACACCTTC. Protein: CASGRAEGYYGYTF.

The V gene is TRBV11-2, the J gene TRBJ1-2; D remains ambiguous. Germline values: CDR1 SGHAT, CDR2 FQNNGV. This CDR3 is 13 amino acids long. Trimming shortened V by 8 bases and J by 2 bases, and 12 bases separated the two germline ends. CDR3 sequence reads: CASRKTENYGYTF. CDR3 nucleotides: TGTGCCAGCCGGAAAACGGAGAACTATGGCTACACCTTC. Full variable domain (missing parts from reference TRBV11-2 and TRBJ1-2): EAGVAQSPRYKIIEKRQSVAFWCNPISGHATLYWYQQILGQGPKLLIQFQNNGVVDDSQLPKDRFSAERLKGVDSTLKIQPAKLEDSAVYLCASRKTENYGYTFGSGTRLTVV.

V is TRBV28 and J is TRBJ1-5; 8 bases map to TRBD1. The trim removed 3 bases at V and 2 bases at J, leaving 6 bases unmatched. The CDR3 contains 16 residues. CDR1 and CDR2 (germline): MDHEN, SYDVKM. In nucleotides, the CDR3 is TGTGCCAGCAGTTTTCTTCCGGGACAGGGCAATCAGCCCCAGCATTTT. The encoded protein is CASSFLPGQGNQPQHF.

This chain links TRBV29-1 with TRBJ2-7; TRBD1 might be the D (5 bases). The V gene's germline CDR1 is SQVTM and CDR2 ANQGSEA. CDR3 length equals 15 residues. Between the trimmed V and J ends, which lost 2 bases and 3 bases, there was a span of 17 bases. The CDR3 loop is CSVERPAGLYYEQYF. The DNA for the CDR3 is TGCAGCGTTGAAAGGCCGGCAGGGCTGTACTACGAGCAGTACTTC.

The V and J genes are TRBV5-4 and TRBJ2-1; 8 nucleotides line up with TRBD2. J lost 9 bases, V lost 4 bases, and 15 bases had no gene match. CDR3 length: 16 residues. Germline V gene data show CDR1 as SGHNT and CDR2 as YYREEE (reference sequence). CDR3 nucleotide sequence: TGTGCCAGCAGCGGCCGGGGGGGCGTTTCCGTAGTTGAGCAGTTCTTC. This sequence encodes CASSGRGGVSVVEQFF.

This clone was found once. The chain uses TRBV15 and TRBJ2-1; maybe TRBD2 (6 bases). Germline V gene lookup returns CDR1 LNHNV and CDR2 YYDKDF (reference sequence). Trimming removed 5 bases at V and 6 bases at J, with 17 bases between. The CDR3 loop spans 15 amino acids. CDR3 DNA: TGTGCCACCAGCGGGCGGGACTCCGATTTCAATGAGCAGTTCTTC. As protein: CATSGRDSDFNEQFF.

The V gene is TRBV9, the J gene TRBJ1-2, with TRBD1 as a possible D gene (6 bases). Germline V gives CDR1 SGDLS, CDR2 YYNGEE. The CDR3 covers 13 residues. V lost 8 bases and J lost 0, with 11 bases in between. The CDR3 DNA reads as TGTGCCAGTCAGGGGAGTTCTAACTATGGCTACACCTTC. Translating gives CASQGSSNYGYTF.

The V gene is TRBV29-1, the J gene TRBJ1-2; the D gene is possibly TRBD1 (5 bases). The germline gives CDR1 SQVTM, CDR2 ANQGSEA. V was trimmed by 6 bases and J by 8 bases, leaving 16 bases between them. This CDR3 spans 12 amino acids. Here the CDR3 reads CSVPEPSGGYTF. CDR3 nucleotide sequence: TGCAGCGTACCTGAACCCTCAGGGGGCTACACCTTC.

The chain combines TRBV5-1 with TRBJ2-7; a weak D match, TRBD2 (6 bases). CDR1 is SGHRS and CDR2 is YFSETQ in the germline V gene. Trimming took off 4 bases at V and 2 bases at J, with 13 bases between the two ends. This CDR3 comprises 14 residues. CDR3 sequence reads: CASSPRGGTYEQYF. Here the CDR3 DNA reads TGCGCCAGCAGCCCCCGAGGCGGGACCTACGAGCAGTACTTC.

The chain joins TRBV28 to TRBJ2-7; D not resolved. Trimming shortened V by 4 bases and J by 5 bases, and 6 bases separated the two germline ends. The CDR3 sequence is 11 residues long. In germline, CDR1 is MDHEN, CDR2 SYDVKM. The CDR3 is CASSSGHEQYF. Here the CDR3 DNA reads TGTGCCAGCAGTTCAGGCCACGAGCAGTACTTC.

This sequence joins TRBV9 and TRBJ2-1; 11 bases map to TRBD2. J gave up 7 bases and V 2 bases, and 8 bases lay outside the gene matches. CDR3 length: 16 amino acids. CDR1 and CDR2 (germline): SGDLS, YYNGEE. Here the CDR3 reads CASSVGLAVGKNEQFF. CDR3 nucleotide sequence: TGTGCCAGCAGCGTGGGACTAGCGGTCGGGAAGAATGAGCAGTTCTTC.

This chain uses TRBV7-9 with TRBJ1-5; D unresolved. The ends were cut back, 2 bases at V and 4 bases at J, with 12 bases in the middle. The CDR3 totals 15 residues. Germline V lookup: CDR1 SEHNR, CDR2 FQNEAQ (reference sequence). CDR3 sequence reads: CASSLTGGINQPQHF. The CDR3, as DNA: TGTGCCAGCAGCTTAACTGGCGGAATAAATCAGCCCCAGCATTTT.

To note about this clone: The junction does not match germline at one end; this may be a read error. The chain carries TRBV6-4 and TRBJ2-1; D is perhaps TRBD1 (5 bases). CDR1 and CDR2 (germline): MRHNA, SNTAGT. The CDR3 has 15 amino acids. CDR3 residues: CASRDSRGAYNEQFF. The CDR3 coding sequence is TGTGCCAGCAGAGACTCTAGGGGTGCGTACAATGAGCAGTTCTTC.

This rearrangement joins TRBV28 to TRBJ2-7; 8 bases map to TRBD2. This CDR3 has 13 residues. V was clipped by 5 bases and J by 4 bases; unmatched bases: 4. Germline CDR1 and CDR2: MDHEN and SYDVKM. The CDR3 loop reads CASSPPGGYEQYF. CDR3 sequence (DNA): TGTGCCAGCAGTCCCCCGGGGGGGTACGAGCAGTACTTC.

V and J are TRBV19 and TRBJ2-7; 8 nucleotides agree with TRBD1. The CDR3 spans 14 residues. The V and J ends lost 6 bases and 2 bases, in that order; junction bases with no gene match: 6. Germline values: CDR1 LNHDA, CDR2 SQIVND (reference sequence). The CDR3: CASSPDRGPYEQYF. The DNA for the CDR3 is TGTGCCAGTAGCCCTGACAGGGGACCCTACGAGCAGTACTTC. Using reference TRBV19 and TRBJ2-7 for the parts outside the CDR3, the full variable domain is DGGITQSPKYLFRKEGQNVTLSCEQNLNHDAMYWYRQDPGQGLRLIYYSQIVNDFQKGDIAEGYSVSREKKESFPLTVTSAQKNPTAFYLCASSPDRGPYEQYFGPGTRLTVT.

The V gene is TRBV7-9, the J gene TRBJ2-7, with a weak D call TRBD2 (6 bases). V lost 0 bases and J lost 4, with 10 bases in between. The CDR3 runs 14 residues. CDR1 is SEHNR, CDR2 FQNEAQ, per germline (reference sequence). In DNA, the CDR3 is TGTGCCAGCAGCTTAGCGGGGACTCCGTACGAGCAGTACTTC. Its protein is CASSLAGTPYEQYF.

The rearrangement joins TRBV7-3 to TRBJ1-3, with D unclear. Germline lookup yields CDR1 SGHTA and CDR2 FQGTGA. Trimming took off 2 bases at V and 8 bases at J, with 10 bases between the two ends. This CDR3 has 13 residues. The chain's CDR3 is CASSLGRADTIYF. The CDR3 coding sequence is TGTGCCAGCAGCTTAGGTAGAGCGGACACCATATATTTT.

This clone has a single count. V usage is TRBV11-3 and J usage is TRBJ2-5; a possible D gene is TRBD2 (7 bases). CDR1 SGHNT and CDR2 YENEEA come from the germline V gene. The CDR3 extends over 17 amino acids. Trimming pared 1 base from V and 0 bases from J, leaving 15 bases between. DNA of the CDR3: TGTGCCAGCAGCTTAGGGAAGGGGGGGCCCTACCAAGAGACCCAGTACTTC. Translation gives CASSLGKGGPYQETQYF. Using reference TRBV11-3 and TRBJ2-5 for the parts outside the CDR3, the full variable domain is EAGVVQSPRYKIIEKKQPVAFWCNPISGHNTLYWYLQNLGQGPELLIRYENEEAVDDSQLPKDRFSAERLKGVDSTLKIQPAELGDSAVYLCASSLGKGGPYQETQYFGPGTRLLVL.